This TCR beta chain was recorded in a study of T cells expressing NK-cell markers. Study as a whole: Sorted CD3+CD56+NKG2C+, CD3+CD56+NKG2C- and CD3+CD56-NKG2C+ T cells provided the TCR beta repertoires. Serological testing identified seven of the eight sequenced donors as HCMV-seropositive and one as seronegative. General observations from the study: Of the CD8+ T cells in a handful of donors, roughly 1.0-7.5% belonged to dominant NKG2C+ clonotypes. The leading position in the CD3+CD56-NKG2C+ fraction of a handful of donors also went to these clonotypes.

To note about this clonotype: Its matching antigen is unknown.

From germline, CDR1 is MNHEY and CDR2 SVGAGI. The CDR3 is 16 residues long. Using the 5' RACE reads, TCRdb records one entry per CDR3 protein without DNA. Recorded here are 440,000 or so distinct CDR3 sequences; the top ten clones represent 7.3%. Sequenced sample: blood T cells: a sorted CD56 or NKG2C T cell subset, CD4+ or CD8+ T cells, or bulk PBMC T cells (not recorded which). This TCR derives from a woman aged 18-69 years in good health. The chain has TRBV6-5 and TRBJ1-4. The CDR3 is CASSYSSTATNEKLFF.